This TCR beta chain stems from a study of beta chain features in type 1 diabetes. Whole-study findings and limits: Among all four CD4+ subsets, Type 1 diabetes patients had TCRB CDR3s that were moderately but significantly shorter. Reduced insertions and increased deletions marked VDJ junctions in type 1 diabetes patients.

All of the sorted populations showed purity greater than 95%. Sequencing targeted expressed TCRB transcripts, as all isolated RNA had been reverse transcribed. Using immunoSEQ multiplex PCR, the repertoire was profiled, and TCRdb retains in-frame clones only, with some absent. The sample has 600,000 to 700,000 clones, roughly 12% seen once. Regarding this clone: Antigen: not known.

V was cut by 1 base and J by 0 bases, with 7 bases left in between. This CDR3 has 15 residues. CDR1 is LGHNA and CDR2 is YNFKEQ in the germline V gene. This sequence was found in a man younger than 40 with type 1 diabetes. This chain connects TRBV4-2 to TRBJ2-4; D is undetermined. Sequencing was done on a sample of naive CD4+ T cells from blood. The chain's CDR3 is CASSQGTVAKNIQYF. Written as DNA, the CDR3 is TGTGCCAGCAGCCAAGGAACGGTAGCCAAAAACATTCAGTACTTC.